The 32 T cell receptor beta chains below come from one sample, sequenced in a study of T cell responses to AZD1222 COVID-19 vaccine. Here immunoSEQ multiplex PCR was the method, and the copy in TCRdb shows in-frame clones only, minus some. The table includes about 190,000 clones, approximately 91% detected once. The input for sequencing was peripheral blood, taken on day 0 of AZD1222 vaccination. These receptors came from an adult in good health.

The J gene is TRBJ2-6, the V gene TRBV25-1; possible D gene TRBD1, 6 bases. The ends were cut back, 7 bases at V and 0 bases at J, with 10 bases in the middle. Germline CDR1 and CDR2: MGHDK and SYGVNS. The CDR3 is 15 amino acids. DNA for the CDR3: TGTGCCAGCAATAAACAGGGCTCTGGGGCCAACGTCCTGACTTTC. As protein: CASNKQGSGANVLTF. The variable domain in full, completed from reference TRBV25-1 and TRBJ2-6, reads EADIYQTPRYLVIGTGKKITLECSQTMGHDKMYWYQQDPGMELHLIHYSYGVNSTEKGDLSSESTVSRIRTEHFPLTLESARPSHTSQYLCASNKQGSGANVLTFGAGSRLTVL.

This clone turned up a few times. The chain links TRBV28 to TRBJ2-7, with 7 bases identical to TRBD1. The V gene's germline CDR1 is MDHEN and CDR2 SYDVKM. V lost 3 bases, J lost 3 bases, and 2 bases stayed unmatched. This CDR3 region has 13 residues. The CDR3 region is CASSLTGIYEQYF. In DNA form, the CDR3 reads TGTGCCAGCAGTTTGACAGGGATCTACGAGCAGTACTTC.

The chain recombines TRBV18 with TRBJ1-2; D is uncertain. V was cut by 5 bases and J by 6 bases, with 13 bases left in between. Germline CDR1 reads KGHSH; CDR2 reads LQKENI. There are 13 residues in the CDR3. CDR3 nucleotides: TGTGCCAGCTCAGGAGGCCTAGAGGATGGCTACACCTTC. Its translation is CASSGGLEDGYTF.

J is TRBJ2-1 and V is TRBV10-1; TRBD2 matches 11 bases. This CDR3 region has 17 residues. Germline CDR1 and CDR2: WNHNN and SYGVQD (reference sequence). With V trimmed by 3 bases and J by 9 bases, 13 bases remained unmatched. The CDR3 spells CASSETASGRILGEQFF. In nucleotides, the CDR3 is TGCGCCAGCAGTGAAACGGCTAGCGGGAGGATCTTGGGTGAGCAGTTCTTC.

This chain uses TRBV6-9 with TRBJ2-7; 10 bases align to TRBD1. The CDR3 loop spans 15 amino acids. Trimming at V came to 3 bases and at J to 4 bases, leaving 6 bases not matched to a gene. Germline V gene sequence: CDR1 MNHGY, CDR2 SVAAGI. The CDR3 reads CASSYPPDRGYEQYF. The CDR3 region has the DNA TGTGCCAGCAGTTACCCGCCGGACAGGGGGTACGAGCAGTACTTC.

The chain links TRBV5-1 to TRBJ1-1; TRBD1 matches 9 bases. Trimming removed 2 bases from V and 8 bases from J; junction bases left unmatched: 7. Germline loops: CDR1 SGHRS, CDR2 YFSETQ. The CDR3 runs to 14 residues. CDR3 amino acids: CASSLDGQGREAFF. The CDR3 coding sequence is TGCGCCAGCAGCTTAGATGGACAGGGGCGGGAAGCTTTCTTT.

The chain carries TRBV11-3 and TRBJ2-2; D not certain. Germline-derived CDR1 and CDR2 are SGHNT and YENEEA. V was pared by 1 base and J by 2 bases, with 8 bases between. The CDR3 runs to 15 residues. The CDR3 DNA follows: TGTGCCAGCAGCTTAGGTCGCCGCAACACCGGGGAGCTGTTTTTT. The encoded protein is CASSLGRRNTGELFF.

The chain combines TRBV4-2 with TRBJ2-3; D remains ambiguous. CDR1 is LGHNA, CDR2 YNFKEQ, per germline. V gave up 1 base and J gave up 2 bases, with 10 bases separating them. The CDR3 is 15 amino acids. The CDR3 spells CASSQVLGYTDTQYF. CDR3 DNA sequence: TGTGCCAGCAGCCAAGTTTTGGGGTACACAGATACGCAGTATTTT.

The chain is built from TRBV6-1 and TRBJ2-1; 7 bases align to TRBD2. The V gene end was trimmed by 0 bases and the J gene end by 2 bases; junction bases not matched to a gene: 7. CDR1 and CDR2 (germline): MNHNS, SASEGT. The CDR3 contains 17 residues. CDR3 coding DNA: TGTGCCAGCAGTGAAGCACTACGCGGGGGACCCTACAATGAGCAGTTCTTC. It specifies CASSEALRGGPYNEQFF.

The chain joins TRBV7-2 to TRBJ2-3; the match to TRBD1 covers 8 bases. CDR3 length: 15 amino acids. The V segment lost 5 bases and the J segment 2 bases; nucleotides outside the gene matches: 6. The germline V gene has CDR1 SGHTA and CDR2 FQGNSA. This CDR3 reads CASSPHQGATDTQYF. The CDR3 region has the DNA TGTGCCAGCAGCCCCCATCAGGGGGCCACAGATACGCAGTATTTT.

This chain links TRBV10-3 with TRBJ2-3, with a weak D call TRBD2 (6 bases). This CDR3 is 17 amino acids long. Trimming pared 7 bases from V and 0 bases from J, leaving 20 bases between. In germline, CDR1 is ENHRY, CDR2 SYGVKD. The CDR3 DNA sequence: TGTGCCATCAACCGGGAGTGGTTAGGTGGAAGCACAGATACGCAGTATTTT. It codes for CAINREWLGGSTDTQYF.

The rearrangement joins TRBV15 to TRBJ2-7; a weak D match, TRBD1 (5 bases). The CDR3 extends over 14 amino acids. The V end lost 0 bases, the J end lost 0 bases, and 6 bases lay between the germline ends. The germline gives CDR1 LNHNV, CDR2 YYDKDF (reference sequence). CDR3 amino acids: CATSREGASYEQYF. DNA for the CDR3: TGTGCCACCAGCAGAGAAGGGGCCTCCTACGAGCAGTACTTC.

The CDR3 sequence: CASSPYSGVPSYNEQFF. CDR3 nucleotide sequence: TGTGCCAGCAGCCCTTACTCTGGGGTCCCGTCCTACAATGAGCAGTTCTTC. J is TRBJ2-1 and V is TRBV7-6; no firm D call. Germline CDR1 reads SGHVS; CDR2 reads FNYEAQ. V shed 5 bases and J shed 1 base, with 18 bases lying between them. This CDR3 contains 17 residues.

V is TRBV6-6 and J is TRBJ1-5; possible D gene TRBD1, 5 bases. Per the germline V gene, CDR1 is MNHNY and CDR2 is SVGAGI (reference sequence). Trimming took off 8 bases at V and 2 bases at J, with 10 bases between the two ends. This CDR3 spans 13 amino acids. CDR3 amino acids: CASGSGGNQPQHF. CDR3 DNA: TGTGCCAGCGGCTCGGGGGGCAATCAGCCCCAGCATTTT.

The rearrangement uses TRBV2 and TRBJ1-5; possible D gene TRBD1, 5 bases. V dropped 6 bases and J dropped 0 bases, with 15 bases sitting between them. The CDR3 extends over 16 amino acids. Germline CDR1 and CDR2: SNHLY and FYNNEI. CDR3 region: CASSPRGADSNQPQHF. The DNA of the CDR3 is TGTGCCAGCAGCCCGAGAGGGGCCGATAGCAATCAGCCCCAGCATTTT. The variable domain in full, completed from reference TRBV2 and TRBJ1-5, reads EPEVTQTPSHQVTQMGQEVILRCVPISNHLYFYWYRQILGQKVEFLVSFYNNEISEKSEIFDDQFSVERPDGSNFTLKIRSTKLEDSAMYFCASSPRGADSNQPQHFGDGTRLSIL.

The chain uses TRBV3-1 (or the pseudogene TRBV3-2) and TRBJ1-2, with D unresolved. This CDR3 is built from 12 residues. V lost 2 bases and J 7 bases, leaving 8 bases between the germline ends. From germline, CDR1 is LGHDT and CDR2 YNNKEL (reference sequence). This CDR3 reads CASSQSGTGYTF. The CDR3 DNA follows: TGTGCCAGCAGCCAAAGTGGTACTGGCTACACCTTC.

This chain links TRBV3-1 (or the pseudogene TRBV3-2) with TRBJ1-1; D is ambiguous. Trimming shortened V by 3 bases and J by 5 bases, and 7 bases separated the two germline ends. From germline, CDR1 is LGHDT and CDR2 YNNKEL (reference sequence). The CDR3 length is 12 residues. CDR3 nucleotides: TGTGCCAGCAGCCACAGTGGTACTGAAGCTTTCTTT. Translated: CASSHSGTEAFF.

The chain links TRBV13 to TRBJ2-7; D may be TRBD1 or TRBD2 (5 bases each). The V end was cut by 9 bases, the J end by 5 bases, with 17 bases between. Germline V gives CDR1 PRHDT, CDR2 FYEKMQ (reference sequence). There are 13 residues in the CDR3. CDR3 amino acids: CASRGTPYHEQYF. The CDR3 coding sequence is TGTGCCAGTAGAGGGACGCCTTATCACGAGCAGTACTTC.

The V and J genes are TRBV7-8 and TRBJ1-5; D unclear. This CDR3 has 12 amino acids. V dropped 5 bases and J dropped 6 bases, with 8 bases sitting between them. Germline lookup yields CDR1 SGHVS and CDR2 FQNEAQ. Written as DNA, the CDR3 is TGTGCCAGCAGCCGGGTAGGTCAGCCCCAGCATTTT. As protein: CASSRVGQPQHF.

This chain's CDR3 is CASSPGAEETQYF. Written as DNA, the CDR3 is TGTGCCAGCAGCCCTGGGGCGGAAGAGACCCAGTACTTC. The chain links TRBV7-3 to TRBJ2-5; D might be TRBD1 (5 bases). V shed 5 bases and J shed 3 bases, with 10 bases lying between them. Germline CDR1 SGHTA, CDR2 FQGTGA. The CDR3 loop spans 13 amino acids.

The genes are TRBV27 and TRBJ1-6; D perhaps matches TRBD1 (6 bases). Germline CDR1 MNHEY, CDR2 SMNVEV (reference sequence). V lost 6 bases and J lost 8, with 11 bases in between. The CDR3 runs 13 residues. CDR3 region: CASSHRDYSPLHF. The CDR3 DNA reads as TGTGCCAGCAGCCACAGGGATTATTCACCCCTCCACTTT.

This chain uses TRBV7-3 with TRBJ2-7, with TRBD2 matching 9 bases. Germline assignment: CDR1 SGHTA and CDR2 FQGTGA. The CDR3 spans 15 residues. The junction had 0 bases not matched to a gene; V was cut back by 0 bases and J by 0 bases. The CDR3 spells CASSLTSGSSYEQYF. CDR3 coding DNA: TGTGCCAGCAGCTTAACTAGCGGGAGCTCCTACGAGCAGTACTTC.

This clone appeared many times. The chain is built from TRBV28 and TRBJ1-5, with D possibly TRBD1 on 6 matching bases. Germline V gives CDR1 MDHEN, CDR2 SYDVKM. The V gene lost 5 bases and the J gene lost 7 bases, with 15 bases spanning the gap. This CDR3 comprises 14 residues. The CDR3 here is CASSRSGGIQPQHF. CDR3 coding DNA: TGTGCCAGCAGTCGGTCGGGGGGCATCCAGCCCCAGCATTTT.

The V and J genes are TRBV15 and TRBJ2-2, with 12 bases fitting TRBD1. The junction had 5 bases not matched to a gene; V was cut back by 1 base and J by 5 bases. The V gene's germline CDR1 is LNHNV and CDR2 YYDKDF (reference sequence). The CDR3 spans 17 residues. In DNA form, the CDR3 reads TGTGCCACCAGCAGAGGGGGACAGGGGGCGCTGACCGGGGAGCTGTTTTTT. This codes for CATSRGGQGALTGELFF.

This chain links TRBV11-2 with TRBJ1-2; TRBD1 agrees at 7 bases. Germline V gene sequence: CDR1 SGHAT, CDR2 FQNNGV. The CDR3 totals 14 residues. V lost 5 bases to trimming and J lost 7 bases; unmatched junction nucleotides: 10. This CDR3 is CASSPGTVSGGYTF. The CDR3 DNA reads TGTGCCAGCAGCCCTGGGACAGTCTCGGGTGGCTACACCTTC.

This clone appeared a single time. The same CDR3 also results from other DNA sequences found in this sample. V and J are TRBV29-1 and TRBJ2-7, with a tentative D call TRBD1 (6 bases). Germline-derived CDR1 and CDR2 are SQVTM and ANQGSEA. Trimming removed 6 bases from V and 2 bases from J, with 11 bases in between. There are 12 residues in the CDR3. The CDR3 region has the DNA TGCAGCGTCCAGACAGGCCCCTACGAGCAGTACTTC. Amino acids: CSVQTGPYEQYF.

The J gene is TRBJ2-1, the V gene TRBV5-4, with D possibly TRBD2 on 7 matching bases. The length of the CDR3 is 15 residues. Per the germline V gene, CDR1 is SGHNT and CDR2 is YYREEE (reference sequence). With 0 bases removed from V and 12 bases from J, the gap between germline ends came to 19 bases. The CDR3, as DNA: TGTGCCAGCAGCTTGGGGACTAGGGGGGCGGTGGGGCAGTTCTTC. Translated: CASSLGTRGAVGQFF.

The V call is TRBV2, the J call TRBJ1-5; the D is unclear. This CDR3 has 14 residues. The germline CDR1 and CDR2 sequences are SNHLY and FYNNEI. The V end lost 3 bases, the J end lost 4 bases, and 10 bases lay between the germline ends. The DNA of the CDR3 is TGTGCCAGCAGTGACAGAACAGTGAATCAGCCCCAGCATTTT. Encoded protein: CASSDRTVNQPQHF. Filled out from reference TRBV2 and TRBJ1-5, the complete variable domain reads EPEVTQTPSHQVTQMGQEVILRCVPISNHLYFYWYRQILGQKVEFLVSFYNNEISEKSEIFDDQFSVERPDGSNFTLKIRSTKLEDSAMYFCASSDRTVNQPQHFGDGTRLSIL.

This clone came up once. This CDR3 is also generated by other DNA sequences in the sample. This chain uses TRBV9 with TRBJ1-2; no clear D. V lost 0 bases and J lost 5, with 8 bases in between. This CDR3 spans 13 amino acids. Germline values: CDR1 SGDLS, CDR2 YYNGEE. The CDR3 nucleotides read TGTGCCAGCAGCGTAGGCGGGATTTATGGCTACACCTTC. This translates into CASSVGGIYGYTF.

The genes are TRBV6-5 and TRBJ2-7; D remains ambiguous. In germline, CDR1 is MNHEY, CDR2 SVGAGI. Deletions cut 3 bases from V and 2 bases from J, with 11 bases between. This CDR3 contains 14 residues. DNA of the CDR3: TGTGCCAGCAGTTATATACACCAAGCCTACGAGCAGTACTTC. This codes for CASSYIHQAYEQYF.

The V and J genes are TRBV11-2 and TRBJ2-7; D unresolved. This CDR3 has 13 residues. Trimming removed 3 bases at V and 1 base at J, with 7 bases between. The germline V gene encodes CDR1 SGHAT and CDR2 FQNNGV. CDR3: CASSFPLSYEQYF. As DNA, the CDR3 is TGTGCCAGCAGCTTCCCACTGTCCTACGAGCAGTACTTC.

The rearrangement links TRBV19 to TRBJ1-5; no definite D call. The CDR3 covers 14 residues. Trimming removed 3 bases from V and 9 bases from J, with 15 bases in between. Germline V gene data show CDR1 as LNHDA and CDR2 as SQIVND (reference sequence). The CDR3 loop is CASSMPGANSPQHF. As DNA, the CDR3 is TGTGCCAGTAGTATGCCGGGCGCCAACTCGCCCCAGCATTTT.